One and the same sample provided the 26 T cell receptor beta chains below, sequenced in a study of identical twins. TCRdb re-called the 5' RACE reads with MiXCR, one entry per CDR3 protein. The table shows 1,800,000 or so distinct CDR3 sequences, with under 35% occurring only once. Sequenced material: cord blood. Receptors were obtained from a newborn girl in good health.

The chain joins TRBV29-1 to TRBJ2-5; tentatively, D is TRBD1 (6 bases). Germline V CDR1 and CDR2: SQVTM, ANQGSEA. The CDR3 covers 11 residues. CDR3 sequence (DNA): TGCAGTTTTGACAGGCAAGAGACCCAGTACTTC. It encodes CSFDRQETQYF.

A word on this clonotype: One end of the junction is discordant with germline, which a read error may explain. The V and J genes are TRBV6-1 and TRBJ1-2; D ambiguous. CDR3 length: 16 residues. Germline V lookup: CDR1 MNHNS, CDR2 SASEGT. Here the CDR3 DNA reads TGTGCCAGCAGTGGCCCCCCCTGGCGAGGCAACTATGGCTCCACCTTC. Translating it yields CASSGPPWRGNYGSTF.

The CDR3 loop reads CASSDGLAGYNEQYF. CDR3 coding DNA: TGTGCCAGCAGCGACGGACTAGCGGGCTACAATGAGCAGTACTTC. The V gene is TRBV2, the J gene TRBJ2-7, with 11 bases matching TRBD2. J gave up 7 bases and V 6 bases, and 11 bases lay outside the gene matches. Germline loops: CDR1 SNHLY, CDR2 FYNNEI. The CDR3 has 15 residues.

This rearrangement joins TRBV20-1 to TRBJ1-5, with 7 nucleotides matching TRBD1. CDR3 length equals 14 residues. J was trimmed by 0 bases and V by 3 bases; bases with no gene match: 2. Germline CDR1 is DFQATT and CDR2 is SNEGSKA (reference sequence). The chain's CDR3 is CSARGQPSNQPQHF. CDR3 DNA sequence: TGCAGTGCTAGGGGACAGCCTAGCAATCAGCCCCAGCATTTT.

The chain is built from TRBV29-1 and TRBJ1-1; 10 bases are a match to TRBD1. The J segment lost 7 bases and the V segment lost 1 base, leaving 6 bases of the junction unmatched. The length of the CDR3 is 14 residues. Germline loops: CDR1 SQVTM, CDR2 ANQGSEA. The CDR3 here is CSVEGSRDRGEAFF. CDR3 sequence (DNA): TGCAGCGTTGAAGGGTCGCGGGACAGGGGTGAAGCTTTCTTT.

The chain joins TRBV19 to TRBJ2-2; D possibly uses TRBD1 or TRBD2 (5 bases each). CDR1 is LNHDA, CDR2 SQIVND, per germline (reference sequence). Trimming cost V 7 bases and J 7 bases, with 16 bases left between them. The CDR3 consists of 14 residues. Here the CDR3 reads CASTADRGYGELFF. CDR3 bases: TGTGCCAGTACCGCCGACAGAGGGTACGGGGAGCTGTTTTTT.

V is TRBV20-1 and J is TRBJ1-1; tentative D call: TRBD1 (5 bases). The V end lost 1 base, the J end lost 2 bases, and 14 bases lay between the germline ends. Germline-derived CDR1 and CDR2 are DFQATT and SNEGSKA (reference sequence). The CDR3 contains 15 residues. The CDR3 coding sequence is TGCAGTGCTAGAGGCCGTTGGGACCGCAACACTGAAGCTTTCTTT. It translates to CSARGRWDRNTEAFF.

This clonotype was recorded at least ten times. This rearrangement joins TRBV20-1 to TRBJ2-3, with 10 nucleotides matching TRBD2. V lost 2 bases to trimming and J lost 2 bases; unmatched junction nucleotides: 7. The CDR3 covers 16 residues. Germline V gene data show CDR1 as DFQATT and CDR2 as SNEGSKA (reference sequence). This CDR3 reads CSARSWTSGSTDTQYF. CDR3 in DNA: TGCAGTGCTAGATCCTGGACTAGCGGTTCCACAGATACGCAGTATTTT.

In its sample, this clonotype was seen a few times. The chain joins TRBV15 to TRBJ2-3; D is ambiguous. The V end lost 2 bases, the J end lost 2 bases, and 11 bases lay between the germline ends. The CDR3 extends over 15 amino acids. Per the germline V gene, CDR1 is LNHNV and CDR2 is YYDKDF (reference sequence). CDR3 nucleotide sequence: TGTGCCACCAGCAGACCCGGACCTTACACAGATACGCAGTATTTT. As protein: CATSRPGPYTDTQYF.

The chain combines TRBV20-1 with TRBJ2-7; 10 bases align to TRBD2. Germline CDR1 is DFQATT and CDR2 is SNEGSKA (reference sequence). Unmatched junction bases numbered 5, after V lost 6 bases and J lost 0 bases. The CDR3 is 14 residues long. In nucleotides, the CDR3 is TGCAGTGCGACTGAGCGGGAGGGCTCCTACGAGCAGTACTTC. Its protein is CSATEREGSYEQYF.

The chain recombines TRBV6-5 with TRBJ2-5; the match to TRBD2 covers 7 bases. J was trimmed by 11 bases and V by 0 bases; bases with no gene match: 15. The CDR3 is 16 residues long. Germline V gene data show CDR1 as MNHEY and CDR2 as SVGAGI. CDR3 sequence (DNA): TGTGCCAGCAGTTACTCCCCTAGCGGCCTTTACAATGAGCAGTACTTC. Its translation is CASSYSPSGLYNEQYF.

The rearrangement uses TRBV29-1 and TRBJ2-2, with D possibly being TRBD2 (5 bases). V was shortened by 6 bases and J by 5 bases, with 10 bases between the two germline ends. The CDR3 has 12 amino acids. Germline V gene lookup returns CDR1 SQVTM and CDR2 ANQGSEA. The CDR3 sequence is CSVGPGTGELFF. DNA of the CDR3: TGCAGCGTGGGCCCGGGGACCGGGGAGCTGTTTTTT.

To note about this clonotype: With only one base between it and a far larger clone, this is likely a read error. The V call is TRBV5-1, the J call TRBJ2-5, with 7 bases identical to TRBD1. Germline assignment: CDR1 SGHRS and CDR2 YFSETQ. The CDR3 has 14 residues. The J segment lost 0 bases and the V segment lost 3 bases, leaving 2 bases of the junction unmatched. CDR3 sequence reads: CASSWGQYQETQYF. CDR3 nucleotides: TGCGCCAGCAGCTGGGGACAGTACCAAGAGACCCAGTACTTC.

This clonotype was seen more than once but under ten times. The chain has TRBV14 and TRBJ2-2, with a tentative D call TRBD2 (5 bases). Trimming removed 1 base from V and 4 bases from J, with 16 bases in between. Germline V gene lookup returns CDR1 SGHDN and CDR2 FVKESK. The CDR3 consists of 17 residues. The CDR3 DNA reads as TGTGCCAGCAGCCAAGTCCCGCAGAGGGTGTCCACCGGGGAGCTGTTTTTT. It translates to CASSQVPQRVSTGELFF.

The rearrangement uses TRBV7-2 and TRBJ2-7; 10 bases are a match to TRBD2. After removal of 0 bases from V and 7 bases from J, the junction contained 21 bases not matched to a gene. Germline CDR1 SGHTA, CDR2 FQGNSA. CDR3 size: 20 residues. CDR3 residues: CASSLAGTSVKKDRYNEQYF. The CDR3 DNA reads as TGTGCCAGCAGCTTAGCCGGGACTAGCGTAAAGAAAGACCGCTACAATGAGCAGTACTTC.

This clonotype occurred a few times. The chain combines TRBV6-6 with TRBJ2-1, with 16 bases matching TRBD2. The germline V gene has CDR1 MNHNY and CDR2 SVGAGI (reference sequence). This CDR3 has 16 residues. After removal of 4 bases from V and 8 bases from J, the junction contained 5 bases not matched to a gene. The CDR3 region has the DNA TGTGCCAGCAGTTCGGGACTAGCGGGGGGGCTGGATGAGCAGTTCTTC. Translating gives CASSSGLAGGLDEQFF.

The rearrangement uses TRBV4-1 and TRBJ2-1; D call uncertain. The V and J ends lost 3 bases and 8 bases respectively, with 17 bases between them. The CDR3 is 15 residues long. The germline V gene encodes CDR1 MGHRA and CDR2 YSYEKL. The CDR3 region has the DNA TGCGCCAGCAGCCAGAGGTCGGCAGCGCTCCATGAGCAGTTCTTC. Residues: CASSQRSAALHEQFF.

J is TRBJ2-7 and V is TRBV5-1, with TRBD1 identical over 7 bases. Losses at the gene ends were 2 bases for V and 1 base for J; bases not matched to a gene: 6. The CDR3 is 15 amino acids. The germline CDR1 and CDR2 sequences are SGHRS and YFSETQ. CDR3 region: CASSLTTGQSYEQYF. The CDR3 DNA follows: TGCGCCAGCAGCTTAACCACGGGACAGTCCTACGAGCAGTACTTC.

The chain joins TRBV5-1 to TRBJ2-5; D may correspond to TRBD1 or TRBD2 (5 bases each). Germline V gives CDR1 SGHRS, CDR2 YFSETQ. CDR3 length equals 16 residues. With 0 bases removed from V and 0 bases from J, the gap between germline ends came to 12 bases. CDR3 region: CASSLGDPSYQETQYF. In DNA form, the CDR3 reads TGCGCCAGCAGCTTGGGGGACCCCTCGTACCAAGAGACCCAGTACTTC.

V gene TRBV12-3 or TRBV12-4 combines with J gene TRBJ1-5; 7 bases line up with TRBD1. This CDR3 comprises 15 residues. Trimming took 5 bases from V and 7 from J; bases not matched to a gene: 11. For the CDR3, the DNA is TGTGCCAGCAGTCTTACGACAGGGTCATACCAGCCCCAGCATTTT. It is translated as CASSLTTGSYQPQHF.

This clonotype appeared many times. The rearrangement uses TRBV5-1 and TRBJ2-3, with D maybe TRBD2 (5 bases). In germline, CDR1 is SGHRS, CDR2 YFSETQ. This CDR3 spans 13 amino acids. V lost 4 bases to trimming and J lost 6 bases, with 12 bases between them. The CDR3 region is CASSPEVTDTQYF. The CDR3 nucleotides are TGCGCCAGCAGCCCGGAGGTCACGGATACGCAGTATTTT.

This clonotype was seen more than once but under ten times. This sequence joins TRBV6-5 and TRBJ2-3, with D tentatively TRBD2 (6 bases). In germline, CDR1 is MNHEY, CDR2 SVGAGI. V was clipped by 2 bases and J by 4 bases, with 13 bases between them. There are 15 residues in the CDR3. The CDR3 protein is CASSYGGVPADTQYF. DNA for the CDR3: TGTGCCAGCAGTTACGGCGGGGTGCCCGCAGATACGCAGTATTTT.

As regards this clonotype: Mismatch with germline at one junction end may stem from a read error. The V gene is TRBV3-1, the J gene TRBJ1-4, with D possibly TRBD1 on 6 matching bases. CDR1 LGHDT and CDR2 YNNKEL come from the germline V gene (reference sequence). The CDR3 length is 14 residues. CDR3 coding DNA: TGTGCCAGCAAGGAGGGGACAAGCGGCGAAAAACCGTTTTTT. It translates to CASKEGTSGEKPFF.

The sample holds one count of this clonotype. This rearrangement joins TRBV5-1 to TRBJ2-1, with TRBD2 identical over 10 bases. Germline V gene sequence: CDR1 SGHRS, CDR2 YFSETQ. This CDR3 has 18 residues. Losses at the gene ends were 1 base for V and 4 bases for J; bases not matched to a gene: 11. The CDR3 protein is CASSLSGGSGGDYNEQFF. The CDR3 region has the DNA TGCGCCAGCAGCTTGTCAGGGGGAAGCGGGGGGGATTACAATGAGCAGTTCTTC.

This clonotype was picked up a small number of times. This sequence joins TRBV11-2 and TRBJ2-7; 8 bases are a match to TRBD1. The CDR3 sequence is 14 residues long. Germline lookup yields CDR1 SGHAT and CDR2 FQNNGV. The ends lost 8 bases at V and 3 bases at J; junction bases unmatched: 9. The CDR3 spells CASADRGSLYEQYF. The CDR3 nucleotides read TGTGCCAGCGCAGACAGGGGCTCTCTCTACGAGCAGTACTTC.

This clonotype was observed a handful of times. The CDR3 reads CASSLLGRGGYNNEQFF. The CDR3 region has the DNA TGTGCCAGCAGCTTATTGGGGCGGGGGGGCTACAACAATGAGCAGTTCTTC. This chain connects TRBV13 to TRBJ2-1, with 9 bases aligning to TRBD2. CDR1 PRHDT and CDR2 FYEKMQ come from the germline V gene (reference sequence). V was pared by 2 bases and J by 5 bases, with 10 bases of the junction left unmatched. The CDR3 length is 17 residues.